Listed below are T cell receptor beta chains from one sample, sequenced in a study of vaccination and CD4 T cells after COVID-19. In TCRdb, the PCR reads were re-called with MiXCR into one record per CDR3 protein. The sample includes some 27,000 distinct CDR3 sequences, about 54% seen only once; the top ten take roughly 5.5%. The sequencing here drew on CD4+ T cells from blood, taken about 7 months after SARS-CoV-2 vaccination. The source is a human donor who had recovered from COVID-19. CDR3s include the opening cysteine and the closing phenylalanine or tryptophan. A D gene is named only where the DNA matches it firmly. Some rows have no size entry. The others give once, few or many, or a class for an expanded clone.

CDR3nt,CDR3aa,j_gene,d_gene,abundance,v_gene
TGTGCCAGCAGTGGGACTTTGGGGCGGGAGCCCCAAGAGACCCAGCACTTC,CASSGTLGREPQETQHF,TRBJ2-5,TRBD2,-,TRBV6-1
TGTGCCAGCAGTGCCGGACAGCTCTACACTGAAGCTTTCTTT,CASSAGQLYTEAFF,TRBJ1-1,-,-,TRBV2
TGTGCCAGCAGCCCGACAGGGTCGGATGGATCACCCCTCCACTTT,CASSPTGSDGSPLHF,TRBJ1-6,TRBD1,few,TRBV7-9
TGTGCCAGTAGACACGGGCCTCCCGTGGGCTACACCTTC,CASRHGPPVGYTF,TRBJ1-2,-,-,TRBV19
TGTGCCAGCAGTGGCCTGGGCACACGGAGTGGGCTTGGCGAGCAGTACTTC,CASSGLGTRSGLGEQYF,TRBJ2-7,-,-,TRBV27
TGTGCCAGCAGTGAAGGGCTAGCGGGAGGGCCCGCAGATACGCAGTATTTT,CASSEGLAGGPADTQYF,TRBJ2-3,TRBD2,few,TRBV6-1
TGTGCCAGCTATATCGCAGGCACAGATACGCAGTATTTT,CASYIAGTDTQYF,TRBJ2-3,-,-,TRBV2
TGCAGTGCTAGAGCGGGACTGACCAATTCGCCCCAGCATTTT,CSARAGLTNSPQHF,TRBJ1-5,-,-,TRBV20-1
TGCAGTGCCCCCACGTTGGGGGAGACCCAGTACTTC,CSAPTLGETQYF,TRBJ2-5,-,-,TRBV20-1
TGTGCCAGCAGTTTCACCGGGACCCCGGCCCAGTACTTC,CASSFTGTPAQYF,TRBJ2-5,-,-,TRBV12-3/TRBV12-4
TGCAGTGCGCTACAAGATGCTAAAGAAAACGAGCAGTACTTC,CSALQDAKENEQYF,TRBJ2-7,-,-,TRBV20-1
TGTGCCACCAGTGATGGGACTAGCGGGGTACTCTCCTACAATGAGCAGTTCTTC,CATSDGTSGVLSYNEQFF,TRBJ2-1,TRBD2,few,TRBV24-1
TGTGCCAGCAGCAGTTTCTTTAGCGGGAGGAACTGGGATACGCAGTATTTT,CASSSFFSGRNWDTQYF,TRBJ2-3,TRBD2,-,TRBV7-2
TGTGCCAGCAGCCCCCGGGGGGGGTCCTATGGCTACACCTTC,CASSPRGGSYGYTF,TRBJ1-2,-,few,TRBV6-1
TGTGCCAGCAGCTCCGGGACAGGTTACGAGACCCAGTACTTC,CASSSGTGYETQYF,TRBJ2-5,TRBD1,-,TRBV7-6
TGTGCCAGCAGTACTAGCGGGGACCCGAACACCGGGGAGCTGTTTTTT,CASSTSGDPNTGELFF,TRBJ2-2,TRBD2,-,TRBV27
TGTGCCAGCAGGGGTCTTCGGGGCATGAACACTGAAGCTTTCTTT,CASRGLRGMNTEAFF,TRBJ1-1,-,-,TRBV5-5
TGTGCCATCAGGGGGGGACTAGCGGAAGAGACCCAGTACTTC,CAIRGGLAEETQYF,TRBJ2-5,TRBD2,-,TRBV10-3
TGTGCCAGCAGTCTAAAAGCCCTGGGGTATAGCAATCAGCCCCAGCATTTT,CASSLKALGYSNQPQHF,TRBJ1-5,-,few,TRBV6-1
TGCAGTGCCGAAGACTATGGCTACACCTTC,CSAEDYGYTF,TRBJ1-2,-,-,TRBV20-1
TGTGCCACCAGCGAGGCGTCAGTGCAATCACCCCTCCACTTT,CATSEASVQSPLHF,TRBJ1-6,-,few,TRBV15
TGTGCCAGCAGCCCCGGACTAGCGGGAGTTCGGGATACGCAGTATTTT,CASSPGLAGVRDTQYF,TRBJ2-3,TRBD2,-,TRBV7-6
TGTGCCAGCAGTTCGGACAGGGACATCTACGAGCAGTACTTC,CASSSDRDIYEQYF,TRBJ2-7,TRBD1,-,TRBV6-5
TGCGCCAGCAGCCAAGATCCAGGGTTTCCCCCTCATACGCAGTATTTT,CASSQDPGFPPHTQYF,TRBJ2-3,-,-,TRBV4-1
TGTGCCACCAGTGACCCGGGACAGGGAAGCTACGAGCAGTACTTC,CATSDPGQGSYEQYF,TRBJ2-7,TRBD1,once,TRBV24-1
TGTGCCAGCAGCCCCCATGGTTCTACCAGCGGGAGTGTCCAGGAGCAGTTCTTC,CASSPHGSTSGSVQEQFF,TRBJ2-1,-,-,TRBV21-1
TGCAGTGCTAGCCCGTTGGATCGTAGAAGGCCCACAGATACGCAGTATTTT,CSASPLDRRRPTDTQYF,TRBJ2-3,-,-,TRBV20-1
TGTGCCAGCAGCTCGGGACAGGGCGACTATGGCTACACCTTC,CASSSGQGDYGYTF,TRBJ1-2,TRBD1,-,TRBV7-6
TGCAGTGCTAAGAAGATGAGCTCCTACAATGAGCAGTTCTTC,CSAKKMSSYNEQFF,TRBJ2-1,-,-,TRBV20-1
TGTGCCAGCAGCTTGTTAGCAGGGGAGCAGTTCTTC,CASSLLAGEQFF,TRBJ2-1,-,-,TRBV7-3
TGTGCCAGCAGTGGACCGATCAGGGGGCTTGTCGAGACCCAGTACTTC,CASSGPIRGLVETQYF,TRBJ2-5,TRBD1,-,TRBV6-1
TGTGCCAGCAGTCCCGGGACTAGCGGGGCCCAAGAGACCCAGTACTTC,CASSPGTSGAQETQYF,TRBJ2-5,TRBD2,-,TRBV28
TGTGCCAGCAGCTTGGGCGATGGCGAGCAGTACTTC,CASSLGDGEQYF,TRBJ2-7,-,-,TRBV7-3
TGTGCCAGCAGTTTAACAGGCTGGGTTCTCACCTCACCCCTCCACTTT,CASSLTGWVLTSPLHF,TRBJ1-6,-,-,TRBV27
TGTGCCACCTTCGGGTCTAGCGGGGGAGGGGATGAGCAGTTCTTC,CATFGSSGGGDEQFF,TRBJ2-1,TRBD2,-,TRBV6-1
TGTGCCAGCAGTCATTCCCCGGGAGGAGCTAACTCTGGAAACACCATATATTTT,CASSHSPGGANSGNTIYF,TRBJ1-3,-,-,TRBV7-9
TGTGCCAGCAGCTTACGGTCCTACGAGCAGTACTTC,CASSLRSYEQYF,TRBJ2-7,-,few,TRBV7-9
TGTGCCAGCAGCCCATCCCAGGGGGCCATAGGCACCGGGGAGCTGTTTTTT,CASSPSQGAIGTGELFF,TRBJ2-2,TRBD1,-,TRBV7-2
TGTGCCAGCAGCTATCGGACAGGAGGGGGTTCACCCCTCCACTTT,CASSYRTGGGSPLHF,TRBJ1-6,TRBD1,-,TRBV7-2
TGTGCCAGCAGCTTTAGCGACCAAGAGACCCAGTACTTC,CASSFSDQETQYF,TRBJ2-5,-,once,TRBV7-2
TGTGCCAGCAGGCGGGAGGGGTCAGGAGAGACCCAGTACTTC,CASRREGSGETQYF,TRBJ2-5,TRBD2,few,TRBV2
TGTGCCAGCAGCCAGGGACTAGCGGGAGGTGGGGAGCAGTTCTTC,CASSQGLAGGGEQFF,TRBJ2-1,TRBD2,few,TRBV7-8
TGTGCTAGCAGTCGAGACAGGGACGCTGAAGCTTTCTTT,CASSRDRDAEAFF,TRBJ1-1,TRBD1,few,TRBV7-7
TGCAGTGCCCCCCCCCGGGACAGGGGAGCTGAAGCTTTCTTT,CSAPPRDRGAEAFF,TRBJ1-1,TRBD1,few,TRBV20-1
TGCAGTGCTAGCCTACAGACAGCCCCGAATCAGCCCCAGCATTTT,CSASLQTAPNQPQHF,TRBJ1-5,-,-,TRBV20-1
TGCAGTGCTAGGGAGGGTGGCTCCTATAATTCACCCCTCCACTTT,CSAREGGSYNSPLHF,TRBJ1-6,-,-,TRBV20-1
TGTGCCAGCAGCCCGAGGCCCGGGACAAGCACAGATACGCAGTATTTT,CASSPRPGTSTDTQYF,TRBJ2-3,-,few,TRBV7-2
TGTGCCACCAGTGGTACCGGGACAGGGGGCGCGAGGCAGCCCCAGCATTTT,CATSGTGTGGARQPQHF,TRBJ1-5,TRBD1,-,TRBV24-1
TGTGCCAGCAGCTTAGCGAAGAGGGTTGAGACCCAGTACTTC,CASSLAKRVETQYF,TRBJ2-5,-,-,TRBV7-9
TGCAGTGCTAGAGTGCAAGAGACCCAGTACTTC,CSARVQETQYF,TRBJ2-5,-,-,TRBV20-1
TGCAGTGCTATAAGGCGACAGGGCGGCTATGGCTACACCTTC,CSAIRRQGGYGYTF,TRBJ1-2,TRBD1,-,TRBV20-1
TGTGCCAGCAGCGTACCGACTAGCGGGGGCTACAATGAGCAGTTCTTC,CASSVPTSGGYNEQFF,TRBJ2-1,TRBD2,-,TRBV7-2
TGCAGTGCTAGCCCCGAGCCCAACTATGGCTACACCTTC,CSASPEPNYGYTF,TRBJ1-2,-,-,TRBV20-1